This T cell receptor (beta chain) was recorded in a study of PD-1 blockade in classical Hodgkin lymphoma. Study-wide results and caveats: Before treatment, complete responders showed about the same diversity as newly diagnosed patients. With respect to the repertoire differences, their causes, possibly disease activity or prior therapy, remain undefined.

To note about this clone: Its antigen remains unknown.

Generated by immunoSEQ multiplex PCR, the TCRdb table keeps only in-frame clones and is missing some. This table holds 20,000 to 30,000 clones, approximately 69% found once. Brentuximab vedotin exposure varied, and every patient relapsed after autologous stem cell transplantation. There are 12 residues in the CDR3. This chain uses TRBV12-2 with TRBJ2-5. TRBV12-2 is deemed a pseudogene. The TCR comes from a human donor with classical Hodgkin lymphoma. Sequenced here: peripheral blood mononuclear cells (PBMCs), sampled at baseline. The CDR3 here is CASRSHGETQYF. CDR3 DNA sequence: TGTGCAAGTCGCTCACACGGAGAGACCCAGTACTTC.